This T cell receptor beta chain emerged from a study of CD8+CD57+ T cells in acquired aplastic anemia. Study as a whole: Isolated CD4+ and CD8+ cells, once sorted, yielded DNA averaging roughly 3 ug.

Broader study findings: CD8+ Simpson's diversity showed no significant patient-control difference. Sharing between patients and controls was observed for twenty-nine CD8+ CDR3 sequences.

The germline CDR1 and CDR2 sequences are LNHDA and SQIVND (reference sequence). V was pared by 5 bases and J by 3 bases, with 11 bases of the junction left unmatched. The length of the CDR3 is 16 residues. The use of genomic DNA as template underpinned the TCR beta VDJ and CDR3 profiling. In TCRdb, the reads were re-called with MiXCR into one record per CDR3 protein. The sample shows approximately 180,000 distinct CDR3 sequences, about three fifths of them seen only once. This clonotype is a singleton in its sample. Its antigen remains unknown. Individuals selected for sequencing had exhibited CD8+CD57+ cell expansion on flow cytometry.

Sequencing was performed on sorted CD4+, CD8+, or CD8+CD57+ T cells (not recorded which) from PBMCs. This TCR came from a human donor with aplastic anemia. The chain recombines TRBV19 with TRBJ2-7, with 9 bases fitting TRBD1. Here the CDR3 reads CASSAKTGGIVYEQYF. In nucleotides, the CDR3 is TGTGCCAGTAGTGCGAAGACAGGGGGTATAGTCTACGAGCAGTACTTC.